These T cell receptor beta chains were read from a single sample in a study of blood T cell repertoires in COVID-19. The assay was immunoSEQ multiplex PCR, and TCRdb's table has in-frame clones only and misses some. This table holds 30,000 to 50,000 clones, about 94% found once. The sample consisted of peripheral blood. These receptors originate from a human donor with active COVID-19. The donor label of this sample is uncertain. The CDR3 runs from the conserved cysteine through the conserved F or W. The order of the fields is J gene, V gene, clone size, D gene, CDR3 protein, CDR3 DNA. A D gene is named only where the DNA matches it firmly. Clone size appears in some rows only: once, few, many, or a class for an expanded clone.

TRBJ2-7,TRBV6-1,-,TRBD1,CASSEAVGDRVIKGYEQYF,TGTGCCAGCAGTGAAGCCGTGGGGGACAGGGTGATTAAAGGGTACGAGCAGTACTTC
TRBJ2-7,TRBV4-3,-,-,CASSQDKGYEQYF,TGCGCCAGCAGCCAAGATAAGGGGTACGAGCAGTACTTC
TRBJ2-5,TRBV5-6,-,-,CASSMNQRRVGETQYF,TGTGCCAGCAGCATGAACCAGCGGAGGGTCGGGGAGACCCAGTACTTC
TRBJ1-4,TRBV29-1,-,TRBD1,CSVGSRDRGGGEKLFF,TGCAGCGTTGGTAGCCGGGACAGGGGCGGAGGTGAAAAACTGTTTTTT
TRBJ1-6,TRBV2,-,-,CARRVDNSPLHF,TGTGCCAGACGGGTTGATAATTCACCCCTCCACTTT
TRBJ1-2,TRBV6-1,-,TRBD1,CASSEPGTGPFSYTF,TGTGCCAGCAGTGAACCGGGGACAGGCCCTTTCAGCTACACCTTC
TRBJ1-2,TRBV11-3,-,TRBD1,CASSFRQGSDGYTF,TGTGCCAGCAGCTTTCGACAGGGTTCGGATGGCTACACCTTC
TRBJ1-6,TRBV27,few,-,CASSLLPQNSPLHF,TGTGCCAGCAGTTTGCTACCACAGAATTCACCCCTCCACTTT
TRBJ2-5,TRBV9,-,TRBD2,CASSVGVLAGAGETQYF,TGTGCCAGCAGCGTAGGTGTCCTAGCGGGAGCGGGGGAGACCCAGTACTTC
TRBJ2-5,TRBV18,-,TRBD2,CASSPERGGETQYF,TGTGCCAGCTCACCGGAAAGGGGAGGGGAGACCCAGTACTTC
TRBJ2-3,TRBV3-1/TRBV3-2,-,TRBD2,CASRGAGVRADTQYF,TGTGCCAGCAGGGGCGCGGGAGTTCGCGCAGATACGCAGTATTTT
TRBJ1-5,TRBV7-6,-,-,CASSRGQGGQPQHF,TGTGCCAGCAGCCGCGGCCAGGGAGGCCAGCCCCAGCATTTT
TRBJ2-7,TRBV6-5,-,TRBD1,CASRGTVYEQYF,TGTGCCAGCAGGGGGACAGTTTACGAGCAGTACTTC
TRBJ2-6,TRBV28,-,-,CASSLGGSGANVLTF,TGTGCCAGCAGCCTTGGGGGGTCTGGGGCCAACGTCCTGACTTTC
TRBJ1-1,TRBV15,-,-,CATSRDFLPNTEAFF,TGTGCCACCAGCAGAGATTTCCTTCCTAACACTGAAGCTTTCTTT
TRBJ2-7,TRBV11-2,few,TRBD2,CASSLVGGLADSYEQYF,TGTGCCAGCAGCTTAGTAGGGGGACTAGCGGACTCCTACGAGCAGTACTTC
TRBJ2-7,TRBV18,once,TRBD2,CASSPSSGGPAYEQYF,TGTGCCAGCTCACCGTCTAGCGGGGGGCCAGCCTACGAGCAGTACTTC
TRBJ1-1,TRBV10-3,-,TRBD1,CAISGDRGMTEAFF,TGTGCCATCAGTGGGGACAGGGGGATGACTGAAGCTTTCTTT
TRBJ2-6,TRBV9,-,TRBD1,CASSVGGTGASGANVLTF,TGTGCCAGCAGCGTAGGAGGGACAGGGGCCTCTGGGGCCAACGTCCTGACTTTC
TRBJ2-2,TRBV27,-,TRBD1,CASSRDREPGELFF,TGTGCCAGCAGTAGAGACAGGGAACCCGGGGAGCTGTTTTTT
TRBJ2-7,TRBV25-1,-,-,CASSEGGPQYF,TGTGCCAGCAGTGAAGGCGGGCCCCAGTACTTC
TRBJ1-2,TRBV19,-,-,CASSFGTNYGYTF,TGTGCCAGTAGCTTCGGGACTAACTATGGCTACACCTTC